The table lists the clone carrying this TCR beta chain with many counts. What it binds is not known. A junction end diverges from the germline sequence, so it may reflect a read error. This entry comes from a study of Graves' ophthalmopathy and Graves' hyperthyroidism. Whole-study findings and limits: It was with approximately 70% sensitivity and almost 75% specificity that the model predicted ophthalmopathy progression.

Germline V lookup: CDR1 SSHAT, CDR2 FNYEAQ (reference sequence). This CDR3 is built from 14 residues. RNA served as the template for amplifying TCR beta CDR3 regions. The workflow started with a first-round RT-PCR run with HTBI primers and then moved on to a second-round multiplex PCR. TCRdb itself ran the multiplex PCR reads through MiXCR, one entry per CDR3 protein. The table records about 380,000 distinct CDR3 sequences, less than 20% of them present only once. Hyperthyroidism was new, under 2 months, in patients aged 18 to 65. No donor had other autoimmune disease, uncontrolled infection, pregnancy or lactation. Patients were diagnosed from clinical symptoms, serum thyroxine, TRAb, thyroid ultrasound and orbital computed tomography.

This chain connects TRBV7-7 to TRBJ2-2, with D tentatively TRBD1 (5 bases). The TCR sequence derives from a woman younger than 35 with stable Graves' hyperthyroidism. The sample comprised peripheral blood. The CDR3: CASSWGYNTGELFF. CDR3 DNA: TGTGCTAGCAGTTGGGGCTATAACACCGGGGAGCTGTTTTTT.